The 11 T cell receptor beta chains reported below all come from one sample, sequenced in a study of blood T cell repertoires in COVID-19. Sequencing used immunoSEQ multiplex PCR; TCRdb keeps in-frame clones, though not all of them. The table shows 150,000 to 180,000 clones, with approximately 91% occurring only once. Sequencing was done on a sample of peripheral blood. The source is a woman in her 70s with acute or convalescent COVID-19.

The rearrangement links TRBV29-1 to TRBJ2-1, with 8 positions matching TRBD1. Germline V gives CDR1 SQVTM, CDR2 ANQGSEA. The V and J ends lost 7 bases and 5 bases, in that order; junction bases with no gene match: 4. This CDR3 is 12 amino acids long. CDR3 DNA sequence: TGCAGCGCTAACAGGGGGGACAATGAGCAGTTCTTC. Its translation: CSANRGDNEQFF.

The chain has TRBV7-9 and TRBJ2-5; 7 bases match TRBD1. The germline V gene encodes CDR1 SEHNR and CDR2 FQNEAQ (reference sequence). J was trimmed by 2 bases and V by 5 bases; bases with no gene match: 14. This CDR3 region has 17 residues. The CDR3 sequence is CASSPTRGRTGQETQYF. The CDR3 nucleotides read TGTGCCAGCAGCCCGACCCGTGGACGGACAGGACAAGAGACCCAGTACTTC.

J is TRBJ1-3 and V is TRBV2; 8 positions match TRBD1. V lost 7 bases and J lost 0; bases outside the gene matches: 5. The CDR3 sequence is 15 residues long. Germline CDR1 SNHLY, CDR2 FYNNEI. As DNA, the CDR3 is TGTGCCAGCACCGGACAGGGCCTCTCTGGAAACACCATATATTTT. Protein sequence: CASTGQGLSGNTIYF.

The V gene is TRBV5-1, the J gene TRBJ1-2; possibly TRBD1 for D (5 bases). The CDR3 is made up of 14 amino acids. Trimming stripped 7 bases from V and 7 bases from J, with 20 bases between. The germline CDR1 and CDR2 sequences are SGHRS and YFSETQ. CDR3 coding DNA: TGCGCCAGCGCTTCCTCATCAGGGCTCTCTGGCTACACCTTC. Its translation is CASASSSGLSGYTF.

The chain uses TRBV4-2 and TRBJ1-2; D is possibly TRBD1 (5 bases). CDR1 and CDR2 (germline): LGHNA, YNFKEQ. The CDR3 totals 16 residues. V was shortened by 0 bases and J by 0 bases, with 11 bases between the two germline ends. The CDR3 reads CASSQELAGTNYGYTF. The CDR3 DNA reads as TGTGCCAGCAGCCAAGAACTCGCAGGGACTAACTATGGCTACACCTTC.

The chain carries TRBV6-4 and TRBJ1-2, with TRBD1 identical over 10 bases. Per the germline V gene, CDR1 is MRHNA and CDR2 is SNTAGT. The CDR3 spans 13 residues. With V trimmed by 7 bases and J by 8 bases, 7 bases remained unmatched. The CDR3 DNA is TGTGCCAGCATGATGGGACAGGGGTACGGCTACACCTTC. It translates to CASMMGQGYGYTF.

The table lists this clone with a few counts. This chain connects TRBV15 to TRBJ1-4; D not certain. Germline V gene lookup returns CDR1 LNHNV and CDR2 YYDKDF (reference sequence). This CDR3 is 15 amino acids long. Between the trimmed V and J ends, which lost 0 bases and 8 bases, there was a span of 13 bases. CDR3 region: CATSRDLAGEEKLFF. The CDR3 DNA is TGTGCCACCAGCAGAGATTTAGCTGGCGAGGAAAAACTGTTTTTT.

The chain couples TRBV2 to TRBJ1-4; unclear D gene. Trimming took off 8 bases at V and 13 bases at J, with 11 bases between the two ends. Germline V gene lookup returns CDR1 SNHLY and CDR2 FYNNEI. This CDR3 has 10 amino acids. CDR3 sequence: CASGTGALFF. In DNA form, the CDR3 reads TGTGCCAGCGGTACGGGTGCACTGTTTTTT.

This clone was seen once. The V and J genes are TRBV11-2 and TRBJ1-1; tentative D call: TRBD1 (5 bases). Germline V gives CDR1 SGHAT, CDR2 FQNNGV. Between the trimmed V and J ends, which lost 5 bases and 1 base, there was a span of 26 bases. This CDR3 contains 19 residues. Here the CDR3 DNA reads TGTGCCAGCAGCACGGCAGCAGGGAAAGGCAGAAGAGCGAACACTGAAGCTTTCTTT. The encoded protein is CASSTAAGKGRRANTEAFF.

CDR3 loop: CASSQGAQLTNEKLFF. The CDR3 nucleotides are TGCGCCAGCAGCCAGGGGGCACAGCTAACTAATGAAAAACTGTTTTTT. This chain connects TRBV4-1 to TRBJ1-4, with D possibly TRBD1 on 6 matching bases. Trimming took off 3 bases at V and 1 base at J, with 12 bases between the two ends. This CDR3 is 16 amino acids long. Germline V gene lookup returns CDR1 MGHRA and CDR2 YSYEKL.

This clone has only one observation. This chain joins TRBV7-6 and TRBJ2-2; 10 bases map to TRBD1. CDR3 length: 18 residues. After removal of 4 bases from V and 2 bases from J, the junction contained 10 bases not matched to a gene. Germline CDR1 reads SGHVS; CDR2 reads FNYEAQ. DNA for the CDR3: TGTGCCAGCAGCTCACGTATTCAGACAGGGGGCAACACCGGGGAGCTGTTTTTT. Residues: CASSSRIQTGGNTGELFF.